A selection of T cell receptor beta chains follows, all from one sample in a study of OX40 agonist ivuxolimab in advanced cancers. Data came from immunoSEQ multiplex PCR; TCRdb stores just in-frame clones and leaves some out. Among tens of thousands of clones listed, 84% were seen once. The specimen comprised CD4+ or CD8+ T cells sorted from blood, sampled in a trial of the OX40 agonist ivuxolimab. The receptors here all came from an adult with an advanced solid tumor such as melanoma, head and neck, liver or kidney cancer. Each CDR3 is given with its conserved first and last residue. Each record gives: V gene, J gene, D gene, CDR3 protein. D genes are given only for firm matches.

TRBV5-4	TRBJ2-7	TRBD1	CASSWKPGTGDPYEQYF
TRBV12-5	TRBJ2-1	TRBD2	CASGLAGLDNEQFF
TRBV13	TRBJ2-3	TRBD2	CASSLGAAGDRTDTQYF
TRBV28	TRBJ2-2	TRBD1	CASSPGQGAPLGELFF
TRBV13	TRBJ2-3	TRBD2	CASSLRGADTQYF
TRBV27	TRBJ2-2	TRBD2	CASHIASGITGELFF
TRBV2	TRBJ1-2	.	CASSDMGANYGYTF
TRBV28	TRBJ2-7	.	CASSFSDYEQYF
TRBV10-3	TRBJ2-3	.	CAISVIEGGNTDTQYF
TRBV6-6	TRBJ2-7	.	CASGTNRLEQYF
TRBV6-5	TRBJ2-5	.	CASSYGGPGSAQYF
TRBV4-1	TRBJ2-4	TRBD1	CASSQTGQLAKNIQYF
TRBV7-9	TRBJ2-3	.	CASSPKGHADPTDTQYF
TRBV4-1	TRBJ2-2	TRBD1	CASSPRTGRTGELFF
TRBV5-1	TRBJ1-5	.	CASSLDDSNQPQHF
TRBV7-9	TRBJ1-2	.	CASSSRLGLGYGYTF
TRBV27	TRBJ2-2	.	CASNQGRTGELFF
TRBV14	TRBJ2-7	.	CASSQGRGQYF
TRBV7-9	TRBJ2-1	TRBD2	CASSLWEREANEQFF
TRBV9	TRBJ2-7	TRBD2	CASSVGLAAYEQYF
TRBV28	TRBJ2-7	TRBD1	CASSFLQGVGEQYF
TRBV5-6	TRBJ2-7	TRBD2	CASSLGLAGGPGEQYF
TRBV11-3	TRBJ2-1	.	CASSLSVFDNEQFF
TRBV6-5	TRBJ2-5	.	CASSHWDNPQETQYF
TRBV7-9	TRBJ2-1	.	CASSRTDSYNEQFF
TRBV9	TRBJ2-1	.	CASGRANEQFF
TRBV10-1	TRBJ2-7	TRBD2	CASSPRGAGDTEQYF
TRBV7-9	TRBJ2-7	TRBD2	CASSLGGGPSKLEQYF
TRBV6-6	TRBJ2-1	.	CASEGGGSFNEQFF
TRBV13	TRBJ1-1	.	CASSRGQKEAFF
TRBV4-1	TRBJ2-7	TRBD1	CASSQGTGDTYEQYF
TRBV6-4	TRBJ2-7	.	CASSDPPARYPYEQYF
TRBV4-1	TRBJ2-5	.	CASSQDWETQYF
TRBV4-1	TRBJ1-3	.	CASSLLGGGSEGNTIYF
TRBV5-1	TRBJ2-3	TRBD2	CASSLRGVSTDTQYF
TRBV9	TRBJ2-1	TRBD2	CASSVGLANEQFF
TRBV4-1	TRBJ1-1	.	CASSLLMGGREAFF
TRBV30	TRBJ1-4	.	CAWGLEKLFF
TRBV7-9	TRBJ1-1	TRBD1	CASSLSYRGQGPSNTEAFF
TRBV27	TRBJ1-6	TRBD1	CASSSSPGTEVNSPLHF
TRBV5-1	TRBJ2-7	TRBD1	CASSTGQGAREQYF
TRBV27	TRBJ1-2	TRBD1	CASSLLGQGGYGYTF
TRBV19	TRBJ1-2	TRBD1	CASSLGQGWTILGYTF
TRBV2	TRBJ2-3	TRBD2	CASRPASGGTDTQYF
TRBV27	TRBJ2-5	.	CASSLVGQETQYF
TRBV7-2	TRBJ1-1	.	CASSLIYRDEAFF
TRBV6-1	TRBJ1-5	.	CASSEGGRTLGQPQHF
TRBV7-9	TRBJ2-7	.	CASSFTRDKWTEQYF
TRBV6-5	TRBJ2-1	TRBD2	CASSYSTSGNNEQFF
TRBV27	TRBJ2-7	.	CASSPGSGVFYEQYF
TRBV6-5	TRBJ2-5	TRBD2	CASSPLTSGEETQYF
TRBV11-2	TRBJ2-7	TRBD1	CASSFPGQAGYEQYF
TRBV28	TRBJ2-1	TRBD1	CASSWTGGPYNEQFF